Listed below are T cell receptor beta chains from one sample, sequenced in a study of T cell repertoires in ileal Crohn's disease. Libraries were prepared by immunoSEQ multiplex PCR; TCRdb keeps only in-frame clonotypes and omits some of them. The sample yields more than 2,000 clones, roughly 57% seen once. Sequencing was performed on ileal tissue. The receptors come from an adult with Crohn's disease. Each CDR3 is given with its conserved first and last residue. A D gene is named only where the DNA matches it firmly. Clone size is not always given. Where it is, it says once, few, many or a class for expanded clones.

j_call d_call clone_size v_call cdr3_nt cdr3_aa
TRBJ2-2 TRBD1 . TRBV7-2 TGTGCCAGCAGCTTTGGACAGGGGGTCACCGGGGAGCTGTTTTTT CASSFGQGVTGELFF
TRBJ1-5 . once TRBV28 TGTGCCAGCAGTTTGAGACAGGTGGAAAAACCCCAGCATTTT CASSLRQVEKPQHF
TRBJ2-2 TRBD2 . TRBV5-1 TGCGCCAGCAGCTTGGAGGGACTACGAAACACCGGGGAGCTGTTTTTT CASSLEGLRNTGELFF
TRBJ2-2 TRBD1 . TRBV18 TGTGCCAGCTCACCAACCCGTCAGGGGGCGAACACCGGGGAGCTGTTTTTT CASSPTRQGANTGELFF
TRBJ2-1 TRBD2 . TRBV7-9 TGTGCCAGCAGCCCGAGGGGGCGGGAGGGGTACAATGAGCAGTTCTTC CASSPRGREGYNEQFF
TRBJ1-6 TRBD1 . TRBV30 TGTGCCTGGACCGACGGACAGGGCGCGAATTCACCCCTCCACTTT CAWTDGQGANSPLHF
TRBJ2-7 TRBD2 few TRBV5-6 TGTGCCAGCAGCGCCTTACTAGCGGGAGCCGCCTACGAGCAGTACTTC CASSALLAGAAYEQYF
TRBJ2-5 . . TRBV6-5 TGTGCCAGCAGCCTCCACTTGACAGCCGAAGAGACCCAGTACTTC CASSLHLTAEETQYF
TRBJ1-1 TRBD1 . TRBV19 TGTGCCAGTAGTATAAGGACAGGGCGCTTCACTGAAGCTTTCTTT CASSIRTGRFTEAFF
TRBJ2-1 TRBD2 few TRBV5-1 TGCGCCAGCAGTCGGGTGCTGGGGGAGGGCAATGAGCAGTTCTTC CASSRVLGEGNEQFF
TRBJ2-7 TRBD1 few TRBV7-8 TGTGCCAGCAGCTTGGTCACAGGGGGAGCCTACGAGCAGTACTTC CASSLVTGGAYEQYF
TRBJ1-1 . . TRBV5-1 TGCGCCAGCAGCTTGGGGCCTCAAGGGGAGGGGGGTTACCAAGCTTTCTTT CASSLGPQGEGGYQAFF
TRBJ1-2 TRBD1 large TRBV28 TGTGCCAGCAGTTCCTCCGGGACAGGGAGGAATGGCTACACCTTC CASSSSGTGRNGYTF
TRBJ1-6 . . TRBV5-1 TGCGCCAGCAGCGAACAGGGAGATTCACCCCTCCACTTT CASSEQGDSPLHF
TRBJ1-2 . . TRBV5-1 TGCGCCAGCAGTTCACTAACGGGGACTTATGGCTACACCTTC CASSSLTGTYGYTF
TRBJ2-1 TRBD2 few TRBV6-6 TGTGCCAGCAGTTACCCTCTAGCGGGGGGGCGGAATGAGCAGTTCTTC CASSYPLAGGRNEQFF
TRBJ1-1 TRBD1 . TRBV10-2 TGCGCCAGCAGTGAAGCAGGGGGCGTAACAACTGAAGCTTTCTTT CASSEAGGVTTEAFF
TRBJ2-1 TRBD1 . TRBV7-7 TGTGCTAGCAGCCCCAGGACAGGGTCGAATGAGCAGTTCTTC CASSPRTGSNEQFF
TRBJ1-5 . . TRBV2 TGTGCCAGCAGTGAAGGTCCTAGTCAGCCCCAGCATTTT CASSEGPSQPQHF
TRBJ2-1 . . TRBV4-1 TGCGCCAGCAGCCAAGATTGGCGGGACAATGAGCAGTTCTTC CASSQDWRDNEQFF
TRBJ1-5 . . TRBV7-8 TGTGCCAGCAGCTTAGACGGGGGGAGCAATCAGCCCCAGCATTTT CASSLDGGSNQPQHF
TRBJ1-3 TRBD1 . TRBV5-1 TGCGCCAGCAGCTTTCAAGGACAGGGGAACACCATATATTTT CASSFQGQGNTIYF
TRBJ2-5 TRBD2 . TRBV19 TGTGCCAGTAGCCCCGGATGGGGTCCGGGACTAGCGTCTGTGGAGACCCAGTACTTC CASSPGWGPGLASVETQYF
TRBJ2-7 TRBD2 few TRBV4-2 TGTGCCAGCAGCCAAGTTCTTAGCGGGGGCCAGACTACCTACGAGCAGTACTTC CASSQVLSGGQTTYEQYF
TRBJ2-3 TRBD2 few TRBV30 TGTGCCTGGGGTCGACTAGCGGGGGTTTCAGATACGCAGTATTTT CAWGRLAGVSDTQYF
TRBJ2-7 . . TRBV5-4 TGTGCCAGCAGTTTACACCGAGGGGGCTCCTACGAGCAGTACTTC CASSLHRGGSYEQYF
TRBJ1-2 . . TRBV6-1 TGTGCCAGCAACCCTACAGGGACCTATGGCTACACCTTC CASNPTGTYGYTF
TRBJ2-7 . once TRBV5-6 TGTGCCAGCAGCTTAGGGGGGGCAGGGAACGAGCAGTACTTC CASSLGGAGNEQYF
TRBJ1-1 . . TRBV5-4 TGTGCCAGCAGCTCAAACTTCCGTCCCAACACTGAAGCTTTCTTT CASSSNFRPNTEAFF
TRBJ2-7 TRBD1 . TRBV6-1 TGTGCCAGCTCCGGGACAGCAGACTACGAGCAGTACTTC CASSGTADYEQYF
TRBJ1-1 TRBD1 . TRBV6-6 TGTGCCAGCAGCCCTCAGGGGGCGGGTACTGAAGCTTTCTTT CASSPQGAGTEAFF